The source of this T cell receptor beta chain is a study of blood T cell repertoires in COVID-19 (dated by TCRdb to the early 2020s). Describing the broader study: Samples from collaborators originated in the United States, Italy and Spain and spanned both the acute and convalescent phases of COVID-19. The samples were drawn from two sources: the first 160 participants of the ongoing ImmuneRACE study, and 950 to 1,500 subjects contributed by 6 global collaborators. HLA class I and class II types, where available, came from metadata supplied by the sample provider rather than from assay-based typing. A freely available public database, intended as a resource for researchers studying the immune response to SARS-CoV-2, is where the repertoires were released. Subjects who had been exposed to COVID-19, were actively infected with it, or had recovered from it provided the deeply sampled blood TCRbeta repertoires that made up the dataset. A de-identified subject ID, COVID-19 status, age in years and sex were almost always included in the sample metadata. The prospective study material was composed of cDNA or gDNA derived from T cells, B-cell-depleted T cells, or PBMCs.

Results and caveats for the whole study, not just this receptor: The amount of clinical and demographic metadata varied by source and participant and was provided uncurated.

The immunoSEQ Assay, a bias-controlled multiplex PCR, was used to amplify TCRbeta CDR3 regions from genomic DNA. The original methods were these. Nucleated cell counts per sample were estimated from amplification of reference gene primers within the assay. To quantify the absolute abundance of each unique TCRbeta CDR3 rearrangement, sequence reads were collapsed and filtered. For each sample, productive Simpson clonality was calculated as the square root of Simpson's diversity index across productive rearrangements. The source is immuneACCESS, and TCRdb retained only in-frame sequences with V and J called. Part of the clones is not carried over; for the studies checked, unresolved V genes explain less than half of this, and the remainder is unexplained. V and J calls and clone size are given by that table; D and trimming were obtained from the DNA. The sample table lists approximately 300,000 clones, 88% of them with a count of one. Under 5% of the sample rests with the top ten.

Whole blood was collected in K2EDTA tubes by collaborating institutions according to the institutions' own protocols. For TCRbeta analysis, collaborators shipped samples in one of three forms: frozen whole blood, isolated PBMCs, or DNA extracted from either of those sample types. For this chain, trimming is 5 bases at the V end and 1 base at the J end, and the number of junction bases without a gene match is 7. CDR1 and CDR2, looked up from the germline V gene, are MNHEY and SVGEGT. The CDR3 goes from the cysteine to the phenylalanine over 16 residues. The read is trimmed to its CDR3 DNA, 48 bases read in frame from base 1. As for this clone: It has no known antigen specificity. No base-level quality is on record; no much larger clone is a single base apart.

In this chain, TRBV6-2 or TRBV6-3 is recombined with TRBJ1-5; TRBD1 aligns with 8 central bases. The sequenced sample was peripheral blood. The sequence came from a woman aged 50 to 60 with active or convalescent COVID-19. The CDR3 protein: CASSPRTGISNQPQHF. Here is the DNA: TGTGCCAGCAGTCCACGGACAGGGATCAGCAATCAGCCCCAGCATTTT.